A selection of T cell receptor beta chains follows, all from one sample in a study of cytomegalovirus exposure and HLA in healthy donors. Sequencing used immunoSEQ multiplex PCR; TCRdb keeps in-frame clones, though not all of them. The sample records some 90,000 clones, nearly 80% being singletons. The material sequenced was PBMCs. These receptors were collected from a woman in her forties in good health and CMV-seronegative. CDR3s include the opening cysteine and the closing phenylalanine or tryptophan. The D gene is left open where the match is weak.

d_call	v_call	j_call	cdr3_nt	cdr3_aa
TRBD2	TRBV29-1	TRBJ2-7	TGCAGCGGTATAACTAGCGGGAGTGGGTACGAGCAGTACTTC	CSGITSGSGYEQYF
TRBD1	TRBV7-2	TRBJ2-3	TGTGCCAGCAGCTTAGACCAAGGGGGCTCGCGTTGGCAGTATTTT	CASSLDQGGSRWQYF
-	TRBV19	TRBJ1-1	TGTGCCAGTAGTTCCTCCCCGGGAGGGAACACTGAAGCTTTCTTT	CASSSSPGGNTEAFF
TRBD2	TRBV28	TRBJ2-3	TGTGCCACCCGAAAAGAGGCTAGCGGGAGTTCGGATACGCAGTATTTT	CATRKEASGSSDTQYF
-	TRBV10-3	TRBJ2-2	TGTGCCATCAGGACAGCGAACACCGGGGAGCTGTTTTTT	CAIRTANTGELFF
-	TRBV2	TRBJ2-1	TGTGCCAGCAAGGGGACTTTTTCGGGCACTGAGCAGTTCTTC	CASKGTFSGTEQFF
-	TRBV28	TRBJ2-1	TGTGCCAGCCACCTGACAGGGCGGGGTTTGAATGAGCAGTTCTTC	CASHLTGRGLNEQFF
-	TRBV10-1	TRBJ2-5	TGCGCCAGCAGTGTAAGGGGGAACCGGTACTTC	CASSVRGNRYF
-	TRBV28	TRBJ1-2	TGTGCCAGCAGTTTATCCCCAGGGATGGGGGGCTACACCTTC	CASSLSPGMGGYTF
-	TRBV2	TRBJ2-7	TGTGCCAGCAGTGGTGGGACTTCCAACGAGCAGTACTTC	CASSGGTSNEQYF
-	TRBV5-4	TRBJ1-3	TGTGCCAGCAGCTCCTTTGGGCAGACTGGAAACACCATATATTTT	CASSSFGQTGNTIYF
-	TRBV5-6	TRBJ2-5	TGTGCCAGCAGCTCGGGAGAGGAGACCCAGTACTTC	CASSSGEETQYF
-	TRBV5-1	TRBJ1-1	TGCGCCAGCAACCTACTCTCAACGAACACTGAAGCTTTCTTT	CASNLLSTNTEAFF
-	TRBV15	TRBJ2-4	TGTGCCACCAGCAGTCCGGTCCTAGCCAAAAACATTCAGTACTTC	CATSSPVLAKNIQYF
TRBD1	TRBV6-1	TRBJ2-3	TGTGCCAGCAGTGCGTCCGGGACAGGGTGGGGGCAAGGCACAGATACGCAGTATTTT	CASSASGTGWGQGTDTQYF
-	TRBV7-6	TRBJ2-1	TGTGCCAGCAGTTCGAGGAGCAGGGAAGGGGCTGAGCAGTTCTTC	CASSSRSREGAEQFF
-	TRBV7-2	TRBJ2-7	TGTGCCAGCAGCCAAACAGGGTACGAGCAGTACTTC	CASSQTGYEQYF
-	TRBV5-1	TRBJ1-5	TGCGCCAGCAGCTTGTCTACGGGGGAACAGCCCCAGCATTTT	CASSLSTGEQPQHF
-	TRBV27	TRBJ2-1	TGTGCCAGCAGTTTATGGGCGGGGAGCTCCTACAATGAGCAGTTCTTC	CASSLWAGSSYNEQFF